This T cell receptor beta chain was recorded in a study of T cell changes during pregnancy in multiple sclerosis. Assay: immunoSEQ multiplex PCR; the TCRdb copy retains only in-frame clones and omits some. The sample has 70,000 to 95,000 clones, 94% seen once; the top ten hold less than 2.5%. V lost 5 bases to trimming and J lost 1 base, with 14 bases between them. The CDR3 is 14 residues long. The germline CDR1 and CDR2 sequences are GTSNPN and SVGIG (reference sequence). Specimen: peripheral blood, collected in the third trimester of pregnancy. The receptor was isolated from a female donor with multiple sclerosis, enrolled in a pregnancy study. This chain links TRBV30 with TRBJ1-1; D unclear. The CDR3 here is CAWAFLGSNTEAFF. The CDR3 DNA is TGTGCCTGGGCTTTTCTCGGTTCGAACACTGAAGCTTTCTTT.